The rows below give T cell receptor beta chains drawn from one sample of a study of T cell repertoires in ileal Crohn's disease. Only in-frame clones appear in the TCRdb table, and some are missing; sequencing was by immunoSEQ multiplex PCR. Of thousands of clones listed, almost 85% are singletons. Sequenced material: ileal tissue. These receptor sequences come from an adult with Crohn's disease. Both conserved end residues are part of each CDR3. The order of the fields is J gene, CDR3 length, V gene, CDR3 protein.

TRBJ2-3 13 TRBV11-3 CASSLGQHNTQYF
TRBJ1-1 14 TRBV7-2 CASSRRFSDTEAFF
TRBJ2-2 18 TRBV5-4 CASSKPASGRGGAGELFF
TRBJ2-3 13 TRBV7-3 CASSPQRTDTQYF
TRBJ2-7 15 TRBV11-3 CASRPPGLAGVQKYF
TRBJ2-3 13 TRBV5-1 CASSLAAGDTQYF
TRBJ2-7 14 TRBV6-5 CASRRTASSYEQYF
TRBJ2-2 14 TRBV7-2 CASSRVRGSGELFF
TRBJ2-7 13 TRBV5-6 CASRGDSPYEQYF
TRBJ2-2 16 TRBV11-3 CASSLFGRRNTGELFF
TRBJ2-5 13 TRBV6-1 CARRDRGQETQYF
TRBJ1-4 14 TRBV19 CASSIGGQNSDLFF
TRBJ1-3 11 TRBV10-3 CAIRIGNTIYF
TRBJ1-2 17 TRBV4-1 CASSQGRGSGANYGYTF
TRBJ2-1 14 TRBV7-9 CASSFTSGENEQFF
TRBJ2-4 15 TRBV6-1 CASSEAELAKNIQYF
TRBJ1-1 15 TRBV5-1 CASSTYAIGDTEAFF
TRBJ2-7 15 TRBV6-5 CASRPWTGEAYEQYF
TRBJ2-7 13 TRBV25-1 CASSGVVGYGQYF
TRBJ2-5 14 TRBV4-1 CASSQGEYQETQYF
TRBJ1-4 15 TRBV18 CASSRARDSHEKLFF
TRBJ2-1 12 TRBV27 CASSQGMGEQFF
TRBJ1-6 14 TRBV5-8 CASSLDRDNSPLHF
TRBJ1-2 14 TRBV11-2 CASSLDHINYGYTF
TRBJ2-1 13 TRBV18 CASSQNSVNEQFF
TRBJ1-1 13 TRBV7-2 CASSWGRNTEAFF
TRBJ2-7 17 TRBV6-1 CASSEMLTSGFPYEQYF
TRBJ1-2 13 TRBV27 CASNWGQFYGYTF
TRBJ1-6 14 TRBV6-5 CASSLQSYNSPLHF
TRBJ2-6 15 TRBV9 CASSVTGAGANVLTF
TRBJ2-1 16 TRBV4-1 CASSQDRRVSYNEQFF
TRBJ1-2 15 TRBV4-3 CASSPDRANPYGYTF
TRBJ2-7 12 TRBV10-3 CAIRSQGIEQYF
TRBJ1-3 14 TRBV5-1 CASTEGRPGNTIYF
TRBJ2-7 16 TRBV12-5 CASGLPRTSGSGEQYF
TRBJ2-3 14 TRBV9 CASSVASVADTQYF
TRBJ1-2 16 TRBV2 CASSEDSGPPNYGYTF
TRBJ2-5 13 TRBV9 CASSRTGQETQYF
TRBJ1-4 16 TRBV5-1 CASSPGTSATNEKLFF
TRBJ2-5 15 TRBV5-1 CASSLELAGGETQYF
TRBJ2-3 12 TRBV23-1 CASSHWGDTQYF
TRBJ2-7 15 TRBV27 CASGSGGAPVYEQYF
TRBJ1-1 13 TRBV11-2 CASSLGGVTEAFF
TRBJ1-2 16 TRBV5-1 CASSLEGGQGFSGYTF
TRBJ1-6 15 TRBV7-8 CASSLHRGDNSPLHF
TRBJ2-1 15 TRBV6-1 CASTPRASRGNEQFF
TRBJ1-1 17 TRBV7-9 CASSPLGSGQPTYEAFF
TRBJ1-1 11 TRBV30 CAWGTTSGAFF
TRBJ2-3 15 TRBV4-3 CASSQDRAVTDTQYF
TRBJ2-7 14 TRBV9 CASGQDLSSYEQYF
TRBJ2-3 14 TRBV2 CATQLAGVTDTQYF
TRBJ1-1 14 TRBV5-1 CASSFQGGNTEAFF
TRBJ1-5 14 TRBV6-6 CASRPGQGGQPQHF
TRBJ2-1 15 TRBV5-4 CASSLRLAGENEQFF
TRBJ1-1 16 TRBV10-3 CAISAWFGSTYTEAFF